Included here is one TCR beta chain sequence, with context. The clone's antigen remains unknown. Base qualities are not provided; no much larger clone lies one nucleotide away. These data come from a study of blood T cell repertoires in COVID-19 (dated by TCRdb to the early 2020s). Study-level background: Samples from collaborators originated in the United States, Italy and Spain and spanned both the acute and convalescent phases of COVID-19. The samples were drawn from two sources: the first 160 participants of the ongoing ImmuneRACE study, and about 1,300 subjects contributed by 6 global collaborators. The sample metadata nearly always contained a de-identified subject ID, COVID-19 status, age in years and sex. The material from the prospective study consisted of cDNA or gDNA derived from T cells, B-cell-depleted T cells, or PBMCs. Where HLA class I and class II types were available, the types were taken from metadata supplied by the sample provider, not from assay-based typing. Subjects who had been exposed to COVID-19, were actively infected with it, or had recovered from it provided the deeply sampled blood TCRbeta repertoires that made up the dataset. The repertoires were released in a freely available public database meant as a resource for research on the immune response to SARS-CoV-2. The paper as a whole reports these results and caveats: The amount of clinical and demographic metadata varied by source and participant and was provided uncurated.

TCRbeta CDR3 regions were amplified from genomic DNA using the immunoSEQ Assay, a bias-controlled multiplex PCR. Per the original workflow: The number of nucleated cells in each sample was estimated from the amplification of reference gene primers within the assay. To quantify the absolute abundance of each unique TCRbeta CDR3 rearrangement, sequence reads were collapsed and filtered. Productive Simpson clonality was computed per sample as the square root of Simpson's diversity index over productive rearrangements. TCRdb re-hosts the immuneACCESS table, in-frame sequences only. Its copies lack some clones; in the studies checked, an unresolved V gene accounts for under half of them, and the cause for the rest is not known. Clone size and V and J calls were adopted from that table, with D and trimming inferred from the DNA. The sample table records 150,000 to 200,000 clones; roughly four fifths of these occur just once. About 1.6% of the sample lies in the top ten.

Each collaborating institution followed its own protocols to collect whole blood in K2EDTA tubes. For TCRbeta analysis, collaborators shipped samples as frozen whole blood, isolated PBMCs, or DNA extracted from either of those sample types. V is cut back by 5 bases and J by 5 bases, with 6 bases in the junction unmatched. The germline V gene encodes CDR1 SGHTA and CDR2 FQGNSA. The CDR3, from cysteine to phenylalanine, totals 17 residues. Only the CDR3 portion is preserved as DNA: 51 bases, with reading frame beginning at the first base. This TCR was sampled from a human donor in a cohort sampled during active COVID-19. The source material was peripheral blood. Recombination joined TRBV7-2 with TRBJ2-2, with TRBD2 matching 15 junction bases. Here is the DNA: TGTGCCAGCAGCCCACCGGGACTAGCGGGAGGTACCGGGGAGCTGTTTTTT. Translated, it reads CASSPPGLAGGTGELFF. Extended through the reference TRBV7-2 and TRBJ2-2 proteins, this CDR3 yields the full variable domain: GAGVSQSPSNKVTEKGKDVELRCDPISGHTALYWYRQSLGQGLEFLIYFQGNSAPDKSGLPSDRFSAERTGGSVSTLTIQRTQQEDSAVYLCASSPPGLAGGTGELFFGEGSRLTVL.